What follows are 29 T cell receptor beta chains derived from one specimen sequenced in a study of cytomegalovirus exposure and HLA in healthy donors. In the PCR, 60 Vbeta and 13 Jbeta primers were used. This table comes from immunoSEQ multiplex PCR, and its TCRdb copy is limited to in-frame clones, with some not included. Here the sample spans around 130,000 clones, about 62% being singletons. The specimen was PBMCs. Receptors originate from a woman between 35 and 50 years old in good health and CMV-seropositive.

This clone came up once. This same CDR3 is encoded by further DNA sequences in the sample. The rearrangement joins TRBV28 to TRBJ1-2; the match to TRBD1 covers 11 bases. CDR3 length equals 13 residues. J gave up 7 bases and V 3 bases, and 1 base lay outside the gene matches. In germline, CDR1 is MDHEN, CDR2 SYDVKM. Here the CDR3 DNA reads TGTGCCAGCAGTTTGGGACAGGGGGGTGGCTACACCTTC. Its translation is CASSLGQGGGYTF.

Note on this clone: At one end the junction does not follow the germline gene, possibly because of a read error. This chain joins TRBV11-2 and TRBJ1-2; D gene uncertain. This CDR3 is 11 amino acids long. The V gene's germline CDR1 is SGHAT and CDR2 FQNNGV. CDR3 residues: CASSSNYGYTF. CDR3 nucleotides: TGTGCCAGCAGCTCTAATTATGGCTACACCTTC.

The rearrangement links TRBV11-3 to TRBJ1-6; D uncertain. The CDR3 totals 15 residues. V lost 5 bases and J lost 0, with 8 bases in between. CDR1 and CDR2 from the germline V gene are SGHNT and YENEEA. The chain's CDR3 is CASSLESSYNSPLHF. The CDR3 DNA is TGTGCCAGCAGCCTCGAGAGCTCCTATAATTCACCCCTCCACTTT. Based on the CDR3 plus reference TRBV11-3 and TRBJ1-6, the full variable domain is EAGVVQSPRYKIIEKKQPVAFWCNPISGHNTLYWYLQNLGQGPELLIRYENEEAVDDSQLPKDRFSAERLKGVDSTLKIQPAELGDSAVYLCASSLESSYNSPLHFGNGTRLTVT.

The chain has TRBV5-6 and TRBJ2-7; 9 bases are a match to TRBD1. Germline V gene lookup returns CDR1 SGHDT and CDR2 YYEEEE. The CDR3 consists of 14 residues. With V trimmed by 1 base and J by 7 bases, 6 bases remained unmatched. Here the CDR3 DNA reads TGTGCCAGCAGCTTGCCGGGACAGGGTCTGGAGCAGTACTTC. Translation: CASSLPGQGLEQYF. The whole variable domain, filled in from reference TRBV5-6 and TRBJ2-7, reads DAGVTQSPTHLIKTRGQQVTLRCSPKSGHDTVSWYQQALGQGPQFIFQYYEEEERQRGNFPDRFSGHQFPNYSSELNVNALLLGDSALYLCASSLPGQGLEQYFGPGTRLTVT.

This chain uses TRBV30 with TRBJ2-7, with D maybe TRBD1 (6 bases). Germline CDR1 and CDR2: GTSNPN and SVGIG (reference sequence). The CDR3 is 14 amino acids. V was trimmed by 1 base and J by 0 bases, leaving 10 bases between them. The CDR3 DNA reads TGTGCCTGGAGTGAACAGGGAAACTCCTACGAGCAGTACTTC. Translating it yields CAWSEQGNSYEQYF.

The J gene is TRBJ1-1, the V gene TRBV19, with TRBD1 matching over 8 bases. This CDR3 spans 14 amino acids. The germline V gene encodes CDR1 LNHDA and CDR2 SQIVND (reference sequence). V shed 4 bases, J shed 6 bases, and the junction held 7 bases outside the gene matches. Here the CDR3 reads CASSTRQGWAEAFF. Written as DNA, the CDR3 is TGTGCCAGTAGTACCCGACAGGGGTGGGCTGAAGCTTTCTTT. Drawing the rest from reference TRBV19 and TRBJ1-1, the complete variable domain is DGGITQSPKYLFRKEGQNVTLSCEQNLNHDAMYWYRQDPGQGLRLIYYSQIVNDFQKGDIAEGYSVSREKKESFPLTVTSAQKNPTAFYLCASSTRQGWAEAFFGQGTRLTVV.

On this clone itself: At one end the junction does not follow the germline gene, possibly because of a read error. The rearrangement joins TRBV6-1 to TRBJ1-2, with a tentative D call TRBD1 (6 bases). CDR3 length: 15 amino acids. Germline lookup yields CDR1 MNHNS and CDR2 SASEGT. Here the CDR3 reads CASSEALEGAGGYPF. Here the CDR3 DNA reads TGTGCCAGCAGTGAAGCGCTTGAGGGCGCTGGGGGCTACCCCTTC.

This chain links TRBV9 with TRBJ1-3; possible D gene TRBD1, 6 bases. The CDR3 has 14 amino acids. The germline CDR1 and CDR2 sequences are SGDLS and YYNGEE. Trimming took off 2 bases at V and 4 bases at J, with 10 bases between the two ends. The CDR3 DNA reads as TGTGCCAGCAGCGTTGGGGGGGCCGGAAACACCATATATTTT. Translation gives CASSVGGAGNTIYF.

As DNA, the CDR3 is TGTGCCAGCAGTGAATGGCAATCCCAAAACATTCAGTACTTC. Translating gives CASSEWQSQNIQYF. The chain joins TRBV6-1 to TRBJ2-4; D ambiguous. Germline CDR1 MNHNS, CDR2 SASEGT. V lost 2 bases, J lost 5 bases, and 10 bases lay in between. This CDR3 region has 14 residues.

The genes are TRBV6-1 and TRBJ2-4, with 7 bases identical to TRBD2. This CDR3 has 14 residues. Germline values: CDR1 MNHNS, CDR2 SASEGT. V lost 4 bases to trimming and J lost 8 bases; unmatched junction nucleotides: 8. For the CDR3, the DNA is TGTGCCAGCAGTGTGCTTTGGGGGAGGGACATTCAGTACTTC. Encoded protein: CASSVLWGRDIQYF.

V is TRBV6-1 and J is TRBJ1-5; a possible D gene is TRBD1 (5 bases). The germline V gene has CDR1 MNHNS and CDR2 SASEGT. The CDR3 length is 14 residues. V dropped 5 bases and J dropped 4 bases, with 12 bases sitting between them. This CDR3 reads CASSNQGANQPQHF. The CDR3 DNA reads TGTGCCAGCAGTAATCAGGGCGCTAATCAGCCCCAGCATTTT.

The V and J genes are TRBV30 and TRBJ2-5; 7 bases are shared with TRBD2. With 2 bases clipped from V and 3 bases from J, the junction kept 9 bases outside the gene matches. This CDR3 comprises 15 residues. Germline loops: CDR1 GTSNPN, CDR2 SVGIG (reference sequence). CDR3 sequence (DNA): TGTGCCTGGAGTTGGGGGGGGACTGGAGAAGAGACCCAGTACTTC. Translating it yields CAWSWGGTGEETQYF.

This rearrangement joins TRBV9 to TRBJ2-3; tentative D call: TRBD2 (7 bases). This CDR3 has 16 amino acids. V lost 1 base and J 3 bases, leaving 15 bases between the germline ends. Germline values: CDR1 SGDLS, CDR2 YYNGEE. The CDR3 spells CASSVRGGLATDTQYF. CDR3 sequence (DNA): TGTGCCAGCAGCGTAAGGGGGGGCCTTGCAACAGATACGCAGTATTTT.

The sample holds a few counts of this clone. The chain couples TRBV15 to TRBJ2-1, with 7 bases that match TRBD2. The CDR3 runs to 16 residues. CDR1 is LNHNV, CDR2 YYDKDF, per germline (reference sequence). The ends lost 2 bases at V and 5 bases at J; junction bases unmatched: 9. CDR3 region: CATSRHVGTTNNEQFF. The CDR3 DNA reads TGTGCCACCAGCAGACACGTCGGGACTACGAACAATGAGCAGTTCTTC.

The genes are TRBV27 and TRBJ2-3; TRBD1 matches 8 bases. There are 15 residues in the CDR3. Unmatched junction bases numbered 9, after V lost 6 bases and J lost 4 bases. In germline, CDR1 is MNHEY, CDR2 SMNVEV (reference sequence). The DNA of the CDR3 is TGTGCCAGCAGAAGGGAGCTACAGGGGGCAGATACGCAGTATTTT. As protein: CASRRELQGADTQYF.

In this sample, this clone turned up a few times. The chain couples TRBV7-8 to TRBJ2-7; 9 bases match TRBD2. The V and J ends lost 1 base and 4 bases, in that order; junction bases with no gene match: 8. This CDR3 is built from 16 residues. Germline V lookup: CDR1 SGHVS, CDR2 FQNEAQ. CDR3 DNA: TGTGCCAGCAGCTTAGGGGCTAGCGGGAATAGGTACGAGCAGTACTTC. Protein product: CASSLGASGNRYEQYF.

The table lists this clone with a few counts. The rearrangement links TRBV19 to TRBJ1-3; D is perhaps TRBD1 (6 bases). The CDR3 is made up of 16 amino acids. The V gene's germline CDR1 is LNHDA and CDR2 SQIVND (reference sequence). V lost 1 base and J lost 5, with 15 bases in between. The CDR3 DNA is TGTGCCAGTAGTATAGGATCCGGGACACGAAGAAACACCATATATTTT. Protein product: CASSIGSGTRRNTIYF.

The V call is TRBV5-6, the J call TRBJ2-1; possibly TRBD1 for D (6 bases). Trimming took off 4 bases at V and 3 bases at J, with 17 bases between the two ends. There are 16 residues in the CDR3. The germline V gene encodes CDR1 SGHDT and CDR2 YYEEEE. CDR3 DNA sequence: TGTGCCAGCAGCGCAACTTCTAGGACAGACTACAATGAGCAGTTCTTC. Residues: CASSATSRTDYNEQFF.

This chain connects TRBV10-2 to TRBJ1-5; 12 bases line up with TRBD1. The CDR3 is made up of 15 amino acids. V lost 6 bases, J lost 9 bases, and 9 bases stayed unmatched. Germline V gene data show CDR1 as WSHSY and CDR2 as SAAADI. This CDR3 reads CASRPGQGAIGPQHF. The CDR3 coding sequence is TGCGCCAGCAGACCGGGACAGGGGGCTATAGGGCCCCAGCATTTT.

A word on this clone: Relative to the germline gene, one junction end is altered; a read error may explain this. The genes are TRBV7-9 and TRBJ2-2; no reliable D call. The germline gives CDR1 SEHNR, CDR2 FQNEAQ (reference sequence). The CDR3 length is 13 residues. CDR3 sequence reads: CSSSSGLAGELFF. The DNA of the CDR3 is TGTTCCAGCAGCTCCGGGTTGGCGGGGGAGCTGTTTTTT.

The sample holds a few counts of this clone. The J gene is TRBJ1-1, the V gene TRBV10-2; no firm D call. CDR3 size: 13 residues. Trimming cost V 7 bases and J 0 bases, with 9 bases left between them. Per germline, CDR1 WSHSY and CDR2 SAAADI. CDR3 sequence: CASTRGMNTEAFF. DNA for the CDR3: TGCGCCAGCACTCGGGGAATGAACACTGAAGCTTTCTTT.

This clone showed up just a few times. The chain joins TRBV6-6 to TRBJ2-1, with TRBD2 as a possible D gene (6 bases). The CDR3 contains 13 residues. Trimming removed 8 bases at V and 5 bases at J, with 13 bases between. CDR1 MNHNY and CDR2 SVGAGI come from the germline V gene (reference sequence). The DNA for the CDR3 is TGTGCCAGCCTCCAGCCGGGAGACAATGAGCAGTTCTTC. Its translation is CASLQPGDNEQFF.

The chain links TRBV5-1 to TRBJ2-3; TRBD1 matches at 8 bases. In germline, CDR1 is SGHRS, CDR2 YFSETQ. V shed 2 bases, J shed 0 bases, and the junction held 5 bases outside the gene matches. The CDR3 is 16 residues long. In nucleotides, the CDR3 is TGCGCCAGCAGCTTCCTACAGGGGGGAAGCACAGATACGCAGTATTTT. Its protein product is CASSFLQGGSTDTQYF. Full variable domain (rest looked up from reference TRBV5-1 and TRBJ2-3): KAGVTQTPRYLIKTRGQQVTLSCSPISGHRSVSWYQQTPGQGLQFLFEYFSETQRNKGNFPGRFSGRQFSNSRSEMNVSTLELGDSALYLCASSFLQGGSTDTQYFGPGTRLTVL.

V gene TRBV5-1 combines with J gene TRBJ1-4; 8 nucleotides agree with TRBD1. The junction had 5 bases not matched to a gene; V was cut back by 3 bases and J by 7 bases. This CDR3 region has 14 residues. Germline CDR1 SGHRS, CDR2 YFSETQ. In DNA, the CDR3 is TGCGCCAGCAGCTCAGGGGGCACGGGTGAAAAACTGTTTTTT. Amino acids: CASSSGGTGEKLFF.

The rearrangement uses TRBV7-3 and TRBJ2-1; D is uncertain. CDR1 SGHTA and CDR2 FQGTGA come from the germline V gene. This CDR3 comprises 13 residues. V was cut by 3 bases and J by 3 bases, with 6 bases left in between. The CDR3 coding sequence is TGTGCCAGCAGCTTTGGCCACTACAATGAGCAGTTCTTC. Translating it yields CASSFGHYNEQFF.

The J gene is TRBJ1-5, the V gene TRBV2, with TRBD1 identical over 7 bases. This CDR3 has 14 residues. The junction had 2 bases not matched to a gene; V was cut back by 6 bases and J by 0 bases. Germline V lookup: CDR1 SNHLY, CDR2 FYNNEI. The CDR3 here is CASRDRSSNQPQHF. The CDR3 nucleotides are TGTGCCAGCAGGGACAGGAGTAGCAATCAGCCCCAGCATTTT.

The CDR3 DNA is TGCAGCGTAAAGCTAGCAGAAAAACTGTTTTTT. It yields the protein CSVKLAEKLFF. The V and J genes are TRBV29-1 and TRBJ1-4, with D hard to call. Germline CDR1 SQVTM, CDR2 ANQGSEA. CDR3 length: 11 residues. Trimming removed 6 bases at V and 8 bases at J, with 10 bases between.

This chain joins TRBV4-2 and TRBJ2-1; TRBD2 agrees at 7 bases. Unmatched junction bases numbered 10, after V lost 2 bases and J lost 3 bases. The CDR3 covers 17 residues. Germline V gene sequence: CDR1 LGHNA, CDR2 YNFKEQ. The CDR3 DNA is TGTGCCAGCAGCCAACCGGTCGGGGACTACCTCTACAATGAGCAGTTCTTC. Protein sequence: CASSQPVGDYLYNEQFF.

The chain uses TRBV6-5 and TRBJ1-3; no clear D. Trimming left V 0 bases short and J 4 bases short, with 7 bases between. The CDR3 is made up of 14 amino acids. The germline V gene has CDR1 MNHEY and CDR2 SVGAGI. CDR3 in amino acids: CASSYSNSGNTIYF. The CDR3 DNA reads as TGTGCCAGCAGTTACTCGAACAGCGGAAACACCATATATTTT.